The sequence of this T cell receptor (beta chain) was determined in a study of T cell responses to AZD1222 COVID-19 vaccine (dated by TCRdb to about 2021). General notes on the study: AZD1222 recipients with second doses at about 4 weeks or about 12 weeks were pooled, because spike-specific TCR depth and breadth did not differ between schedules. TCR sequencing was performed for fewer than 250 trial participants, of whom approximately 200 were given two doses of AZD1222 and 26 were given two doses of MenACWY control vaccine. Trial participants were enrolled by age into subgroups of 18-55, 56-69 and 70-plus years, and around 150, 29 and 61 TCR-sequenced participants, respectively, were included in these subgroups.

The time point label here, explained by the study, means: baseline before first vaccination. Vaccinee samples were obtained from the UK trials COV001 and COV002, which included a single-blind randomized controlled phase 2/3 trial of AZD1222 (ChAdOx1 nCoV-19) in healthy adults. For TCRbeta chain sequencing, PBMC samples from trial participants were taken at day 0 and at day 28 after the second dose. Broader findings and caveats from the paper: In the small 56-69-year group, the increase in depth fell short of significance, most likely because of low power. Only a handful of AZD1222 recipients were SARS-CoV-2 seropositive at baseline, limiting conclusions about previously exposed vaccinees. No day 14 peak-response samples were available, so repertoires were characterized only after the peak T cell response. Reportedly, almost half of the unique spike-specific TCRs recognized epitopes lying outside the regions that are mutated in the B.1.351 and B.1.1.7 variants. Vaccine-associated CD4 TCRs spanned the whole spike protein, with dominant responses in regions 160-218 and 743-854. Participants were mostly white British and included more females than males, and it was suggested by the authors that clonal diversity may have been underestimated. After two AZD1222 doses, both the breadth and the depth of spike-specific TCRs were significantly higher than at day 0 and than in MenACWY recipients.

Details on this clone: Its antigen target is currently unknown. Per-nucleotide qualities are absent, and no much larger clonotype sits a single base away.

The germline V gene supplies CDR1 SGHRS and CDR2 YFSETQ. The germline V end is reduced by 4 bases and the J end by 3 bases; junction bases left unmatched: 11. Including the terminal cysteine and phenylalanine, the CDR3 comprises 17 residues. Just CDR3 DNA is preserved here, 51 bases in frame from base 1. The CDR3 regions of human TCRbeta chains were analyzed by immunosequencing. Concerning the study's data processing: TCRs in the repertoires were compared against a reference library of SARS-CoV-2-specific TCRs that had been generated with the MIRA antigen-specificity platform. Breadth was defined as the fraction of unique TCRs that were SARS-CoV-2-associated, and depth was defined as the fraction of total T cells that were SARS-CoV-2-associated. Each spike-specific TCR was assigned to its reactive spike region and to a CD4 or CD8 class using the MIRA data. Log10-transformed breadth and depth values were compared by one-way ANOVA with Sidak's multiple comparisons tests. Imported from immuneACCESS, the table was reduced by TCRdb to in-frame sequences with V and J called. These copies leave out some clones; in studies compared against another copy, an unresolved V gene accounts for under half, and the cause of the remainder is not known. The D gene and trimming were derived from the DNA, and the V and J assignments and clone size from that table. This sample gives about 84,000 clones in total; nearly 90% of them show up just once. Jointly, the top ten make up roughly 1.6% of the sample.

The chain couples TRBV5-1 to TRBJ2-3; 10 bases in the junction line up with TRBD1. The source material was peripheral blood, sampled on day 0 of AZD1222 vaccination. This TCR came from an adult in good health. The nucleotide sequence reads as follows: TGCGCCAGCAGCAGAAGGACAGGGGGAAGGTTAACAGATACGCAGTATTTT. Its translation is CASSRRTGGRLTDTQYF.